This passage covers 15 T cell receptor beta chains from one sample sequenced in a study of human CD4 T cells and Enterobacteriaceae. All CD4+ cells other than CD45RA+CCR7+CD95- naive cells were sorted as memory, over 95% pure. Assay: immunoSEQ multiplex PCR; the TCRdb copy retains only in-frame clones and omits some. Here the sample spans 25,000 to 35,000 clones, approximately 82% being singletons. Input material: memory CD4+ T cells from blood. The source is a human donor in good health.

This chain joins TRBV5-1 and TRBJ2-7, with 16 bases fitting TRBD2. Losses at the gene ends were 5 bases for V and 6 bases for J; bases not matched to a gene: 8. This CDR3 is 16 amino acids long. From germline, CDR1 is SGHRS and CDR2 YFSETQ. CDR3 protein: CASRTGLAGGGAEQYF. The CDR3 nucleotides read TGCGCCAGCAGGACGGGACTAGCGGGAGGGGGTGCCGAGCAGTACTTC.

This rearrangement joins TRBV10-2 to TRBJ1-1; D not certain. The CDR3 has 13 residues. Germline CDR1 and CDR2: WSHSY and SAAADI. The V end lost 6 bases, the J end lost 2 bases, and 10 bases lay between the germline ends. The CDR3 region has the DNA TGCGCCAGCAGATTCGGCAGAAACACTGAAGCTTTCTTT. Encoded protein: CASRFGRNTEAFF.

The chain combines TRBV19 with TRBJ2-1; tentatively, D is TRBD1 (5 bases). The CDR3 spans 16 residues. V was trimmed by 7 bases and J by 0 bases, leaving 16 bases between them. The germline CDR1 and CDR2 sequences are LNHDA and SQIVND (reference sequence). CDR3 in amino acids: CASTQDTPSSYNEQFF. CDR3 bases: TGTGCCAGTACCCAGGACACACCTAGCTCCTACAATGAGCAGTTCTTC.

The chain is built from TRBV5-1 and TRBJ2-7, with D possibly matching TRBD2 (7 bases). Germline values: CDR1 SGHRS, CDR2 YFSETQ. The CDR3 runs 14 residues. The V end lost 1 base, the J end lost 6 bases, and 14 bases lay between the germline ends. CDR3 sequence: CASSLFGGRTEQYF. CDR3 coding DNA: TGCGCCAGCAGCTTGTTCGGGGGGCGGACCGAGCAGTACTTC.

The V and J genes are TRBV5-1 and TRBJ2-7; D gene ambiguous. This CDR3 is built from 12 residues. In germline, CDR1 is SGHRS, CDR2 YFSETQ. V was pared by 0 bases and J by 4 bases, with 5 bases between. CDR3 in amino acids: CASSLVSYEQYF. In nucleotides, the CDR3 is TGCGCCAGCAGCTTGGTTTCTTACGAGCAGTACTTC.

In this sample, this clone turned up once. The V gene is TRBV6-5, the J gene TRBJ1-1, with TRBD1 as a possible D gene (6 bases). Germline V gene data show CDR1 as MNHEY and CDR2 as SVGAGI. V lost 0 bases to trimming and J lost 5 bases, with 13 bases between them. This CDR3 region has 15 residues. The CDR3 is CASSYSRGRRTEAFF. CDR3 coding DNA: TGTGCCAGCAGTTACTCCCGGGGGCGGAGGACTGAAGCTTTCTTT.

This sequence joins TRBV28 and TRBJ1-3, with no clear D. CDR3 length: 15 residues. The germline CDR1 and CDR2 sequences are MDHEN and SYDVKM. V lost 6 bases to trimming and J lost 2 bases, with 14 bases between them. This chain's CDR3 is CASRGYGGPGNTIYF. The CDR3 coding sequence is TGTGCCAGCAGGGGTTACGGAGGTCCTGGAAACACCATATATTTT.

This chain joins TRBV28 and TRBJ1-4; possible D gene TRBD1, 5 bases. CDR3 size: 13 residues. V gave up 7 bases and J gave up 6 bases, with 12 bases separating them. Germline CDR1 reads MDHEN; CDR2 reads SYDVKM. CDR3 in DNA: TGTGCCAGCACGGGAGGGGCGGATGAAAAACTGTTTTTT. This sequence encodes CASTGGADEKLFF.

This chain links TRBV11-2 with TRBJ2-5, with 8 bases that match TRBD2. J lost 5 bases, V lost 0 bases, and 5 bases had no gene match. Germline values: CDR1 SGHAT, CDR2 FQNNGV. The CDR3 has 15 amino acids. The DNA for the CDR3 is TGTGCCAGCAGCTTAGACGGGAGGGATTCTGAGACCCAGTACTTC. This codes for CASSLDGRDSETQYF.

The chain employs TRBV4-1 and TRBJ2-1; perhaps TRBD2 as D (6 bases). Germline CDR1 and CDR2: MGHRA and YSYEKL. With 4 bases removed from V and 3 bases from J, the gap between germline ends came to 7 bases. The CDR3 runs to 13 residues. The CDR3, as DNA: TGCGCCAGCAGCCGGGGGGACTACAATGAGCAGTTCTTC. Its translation: CASSRGDYNEQFF.

The chain has TRBV28 and TRBJ2-1; TRBD2 matches 7 bases. The J segment lost 6 bases and the V segment lost 7 bases, leaving 9 bases of the junction unmatched. Germline loops: CDR1 MDHEN, CDR2 SYDVKM. CDR3 length: 14 residues. The CDR3 region is CASTRREWVNEQFF. CDR3 nucleotides: TGTGCCAGCACGCGGCGGGAGTGGGTCAATGAGCAGTTCTTC.

This clone was detected only once. The chain uses TRBV7-2 and TRBJ2-5; tentatively, D is TRBD1 or TRBD2 (5 bases each). The CDR3 has 14 amino acids. V lost 1 base and J lost 5, with 11 bases in between. Looked up from germline, CDR1 is SGHTA and CDR2 is FQGNSA. As DNA, the CDR3 is TGTGCCAGCAGCTTAGTAGGGACGGGGGAGACCCAGTACTTC. Its translation: CASSLVGTGETQYF.

CDR3 protein: CASSGGLAANEKLFF. CDR3 sequence (DNA): TGTGCCAGCAGCGGGGGACTTGCGGCTAATGAAAAACTGTTTTTT. This sequence joins TRBV9 and TRBJ1-4; D perhaps matches TRBD1 (5 bases). The ends were cut back, 3 bases at V and 3 bases at J, with 12 bases in the middle. Germline V gene lookup returns CDR1 SGDLS and CDR2 YYNGEE. This CDR3 spans 15 amino acids.

This rearrangement joins TRBV5-1 to TRBJ1-2; D remains unclear. Germline V CDR1 and CDR2: SGHRS, YFSETQ. The CDR3 is 13 residues long. V lost 8 bases, J lost 8 bases, and 19 bases lay in between. CDR3 residues: CASRSREGYGYTF. The CDR3 bases are TGCGCCAGTCGGTCCCGGGAGGGCTACGGCTACACCTTC.

This rearrangement joins TRBV5-6 to TRBJ2-5; 10 bases are shared with TRBD2. The ends lost 4 bases at V and 5 bases at J; junction bases unmatched: 17. The CDR3 is 18 amino acids. Germline-derived CDR1 and CDR2 are SGHDT and YYEEEE. CDR3 in DNA: TGTGCCAGCAGCACGACCTCTAGCGGGAGAGGATTCGCGGAGACCCAGTACTTC. It codes for CASSTTSSGRGFAETQYF.